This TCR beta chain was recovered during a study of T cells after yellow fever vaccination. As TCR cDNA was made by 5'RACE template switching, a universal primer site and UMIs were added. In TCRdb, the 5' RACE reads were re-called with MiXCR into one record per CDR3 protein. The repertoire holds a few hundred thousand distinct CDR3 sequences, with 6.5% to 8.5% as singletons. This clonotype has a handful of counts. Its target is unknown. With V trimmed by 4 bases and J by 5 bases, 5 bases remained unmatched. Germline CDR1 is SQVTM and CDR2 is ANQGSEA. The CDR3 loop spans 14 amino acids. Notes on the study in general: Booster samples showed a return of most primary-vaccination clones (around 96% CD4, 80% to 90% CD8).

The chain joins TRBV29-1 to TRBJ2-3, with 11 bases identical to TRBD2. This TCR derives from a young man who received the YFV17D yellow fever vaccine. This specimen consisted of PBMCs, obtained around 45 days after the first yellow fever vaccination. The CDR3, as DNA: TGCAGCGTTGTGCTAGCGGGGGGCGGAGATACGCAGTATTTT. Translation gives CSVVLAGGGDTQYF.